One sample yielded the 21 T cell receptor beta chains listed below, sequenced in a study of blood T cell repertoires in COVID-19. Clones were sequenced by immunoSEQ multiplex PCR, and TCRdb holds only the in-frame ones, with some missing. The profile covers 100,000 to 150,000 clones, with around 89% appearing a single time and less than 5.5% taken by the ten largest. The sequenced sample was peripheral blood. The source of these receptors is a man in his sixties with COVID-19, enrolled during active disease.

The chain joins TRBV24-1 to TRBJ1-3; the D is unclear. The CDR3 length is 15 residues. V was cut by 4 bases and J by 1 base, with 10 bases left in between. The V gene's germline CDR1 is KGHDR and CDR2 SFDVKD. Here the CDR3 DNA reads TGTGCCACCAGTGACCCCGCGGGGTCTGGAAACACCATATATTTT. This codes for CATSDPAGSGNTIYF.

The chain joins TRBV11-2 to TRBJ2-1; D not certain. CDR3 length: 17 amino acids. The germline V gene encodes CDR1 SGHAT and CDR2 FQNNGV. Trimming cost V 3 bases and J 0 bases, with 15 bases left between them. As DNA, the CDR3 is TGTGCCAGCAGCTTGGGCGCCCAACCCAGCTCCTACAATGAGCAGTTCTTC. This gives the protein CASSLGAQPSSYNEQFF.

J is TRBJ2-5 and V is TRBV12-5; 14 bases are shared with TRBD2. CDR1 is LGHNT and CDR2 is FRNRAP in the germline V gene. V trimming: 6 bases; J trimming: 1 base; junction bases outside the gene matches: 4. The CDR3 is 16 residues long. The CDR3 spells CASGEGTSGGQETQYF. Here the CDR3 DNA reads TGTGCTAGTGGAGAAGGGACTAGCGGGGGCCAAGAGACCCAGTACTTC.

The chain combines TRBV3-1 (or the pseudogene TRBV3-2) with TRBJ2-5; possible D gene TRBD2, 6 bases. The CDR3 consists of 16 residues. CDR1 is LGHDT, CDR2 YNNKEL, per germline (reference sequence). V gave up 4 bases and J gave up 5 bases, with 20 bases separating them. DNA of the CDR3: TGTGCCAGCAGCCCGAGGACGTCGGCGGGGCGGGAGACCCAGTACTTC. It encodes CASSPRTSAGRETQYF.

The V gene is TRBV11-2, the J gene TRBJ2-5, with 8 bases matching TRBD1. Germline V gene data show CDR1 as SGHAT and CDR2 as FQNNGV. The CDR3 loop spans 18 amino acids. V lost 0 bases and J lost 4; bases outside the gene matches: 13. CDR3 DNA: TGTGCCAGCAGCTTAGATGGACCCAGGGGGCGCCGGGGAGAGACCCAGTACTTC. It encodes CASSLDGPRGRRGETQYF.

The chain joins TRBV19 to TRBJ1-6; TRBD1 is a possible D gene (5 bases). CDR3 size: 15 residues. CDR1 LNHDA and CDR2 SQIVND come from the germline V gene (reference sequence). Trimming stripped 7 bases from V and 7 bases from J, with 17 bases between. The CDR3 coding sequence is TGTGCCAGTACGGTAGGAGGGACCCTAAATTCACCCCTCCACTTT. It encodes CASTVGGTLNSPLHF.

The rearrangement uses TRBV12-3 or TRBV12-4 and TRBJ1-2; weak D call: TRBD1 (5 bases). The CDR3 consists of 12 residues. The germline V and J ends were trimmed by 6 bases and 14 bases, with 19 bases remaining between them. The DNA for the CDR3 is TGTGCCAGCAGCACAATGGGACTGTACTATACCTTC. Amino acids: CASSTMGLYYTF.

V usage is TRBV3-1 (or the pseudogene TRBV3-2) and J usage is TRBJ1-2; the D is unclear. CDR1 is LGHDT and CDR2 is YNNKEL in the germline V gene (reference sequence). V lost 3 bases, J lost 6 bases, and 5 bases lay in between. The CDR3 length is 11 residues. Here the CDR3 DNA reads TGTGCCAGCAGCCAGGGCCATGGCTACACCTTC. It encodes CASSQGHGYTF.

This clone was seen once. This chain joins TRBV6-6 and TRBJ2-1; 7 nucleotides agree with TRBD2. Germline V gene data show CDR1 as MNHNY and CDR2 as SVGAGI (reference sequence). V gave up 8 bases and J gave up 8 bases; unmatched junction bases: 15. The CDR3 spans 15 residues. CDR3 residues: CASGYLGLAVYEQFF. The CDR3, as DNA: TGTGCCAGCGGGTATCTGGGGCTAGCGGTCTATGAGCAGTTCTTC.

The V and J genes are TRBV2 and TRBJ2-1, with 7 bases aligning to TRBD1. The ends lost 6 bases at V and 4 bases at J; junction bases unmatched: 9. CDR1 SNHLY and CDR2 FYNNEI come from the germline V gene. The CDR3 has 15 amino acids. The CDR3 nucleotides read TGTGCCAGCAGGCTTCGACAGGGTGGGTACAATGAGCAGTTCTTC. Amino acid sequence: CASRLRQGGYNEQFF.

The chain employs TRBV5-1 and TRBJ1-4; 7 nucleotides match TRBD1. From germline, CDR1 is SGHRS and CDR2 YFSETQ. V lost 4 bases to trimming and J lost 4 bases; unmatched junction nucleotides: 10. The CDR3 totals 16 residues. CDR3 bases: TGCGCCAGCAGCCGAATCGGGACAGTTGATAATGAAAAACTGTTTTTT. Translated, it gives CASSRIGTVDNEKLFF. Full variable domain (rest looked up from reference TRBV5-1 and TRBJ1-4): KAGVTQTPRYLIKTRGQQVTLSCSPISGHRSVSWYQQTPGQGLQFLFEYFSETQRNKGNFPGRFSGRQFSNSRSEMNVSTLELGDSALYLCASSRIGTVDNEKLFFGSGTQLSVL.

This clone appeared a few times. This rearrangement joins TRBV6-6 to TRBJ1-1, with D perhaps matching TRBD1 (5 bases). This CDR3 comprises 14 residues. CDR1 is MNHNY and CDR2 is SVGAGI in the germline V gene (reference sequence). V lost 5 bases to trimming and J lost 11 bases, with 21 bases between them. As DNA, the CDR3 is TGTGCCAGCAGTCCCCGTCAGGGCAGTTTGCGCGCTTTCTTT. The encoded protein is CASSPRQGSLRAFF.

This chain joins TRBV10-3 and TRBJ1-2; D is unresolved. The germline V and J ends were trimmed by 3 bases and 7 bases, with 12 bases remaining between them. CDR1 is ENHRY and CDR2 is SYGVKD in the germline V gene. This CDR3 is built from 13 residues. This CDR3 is CAISEGLSFGYTF. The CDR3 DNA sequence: TGTGCCATCAGTGAAGGACTGTCCTTTGGCTACACCTTC.

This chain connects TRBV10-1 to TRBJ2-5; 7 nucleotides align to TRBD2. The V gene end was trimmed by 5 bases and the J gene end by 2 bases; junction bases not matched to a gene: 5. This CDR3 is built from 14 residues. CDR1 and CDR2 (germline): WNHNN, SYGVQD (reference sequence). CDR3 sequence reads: CASSRGGEQETQYF. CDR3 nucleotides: TGCGCCAGCAGTCGCGGGGGAGAACAAGAGACCCAGTACTTC.

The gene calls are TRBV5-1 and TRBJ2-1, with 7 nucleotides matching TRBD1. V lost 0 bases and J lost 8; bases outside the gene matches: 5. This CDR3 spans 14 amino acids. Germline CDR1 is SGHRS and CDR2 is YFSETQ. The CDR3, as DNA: TGCGCCAGCAGCTTGGCTAGAGGGGGCCATGAGCAGTTCTTC. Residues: CASSLARGGHEQFF.

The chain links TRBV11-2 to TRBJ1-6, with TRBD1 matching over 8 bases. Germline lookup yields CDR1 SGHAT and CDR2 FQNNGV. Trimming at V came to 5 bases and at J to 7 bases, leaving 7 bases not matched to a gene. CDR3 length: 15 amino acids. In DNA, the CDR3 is TGTGCCAGCAGCCTATTAGACAGGGGAAATTCACCCCTCCACTTT. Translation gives CASSLLDRGNSPLHF.

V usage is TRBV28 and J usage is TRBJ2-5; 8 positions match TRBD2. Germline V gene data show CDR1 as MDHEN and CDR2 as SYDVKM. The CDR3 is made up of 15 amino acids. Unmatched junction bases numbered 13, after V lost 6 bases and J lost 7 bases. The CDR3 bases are TGTGCCAGCAGCCCGGGGGTAGCGGGGTCGGGGACCCAGTACTTC. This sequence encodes CASSPGVAGSGTQYF. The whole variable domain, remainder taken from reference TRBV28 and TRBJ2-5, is DVKVTQSSRYLVKRTGEKVFLECVQDMDHENMFWYRQDPGLGLRLIYFSYDVKMKEKGDIPEGYSVSREKKERFSLILESASTNQTSMYLCASSPGVAGSGTQYFGPGTRLLVL.

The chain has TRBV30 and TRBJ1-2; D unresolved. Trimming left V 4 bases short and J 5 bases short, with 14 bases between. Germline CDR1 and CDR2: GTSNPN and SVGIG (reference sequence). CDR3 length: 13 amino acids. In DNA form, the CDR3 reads TGTGCCTGGACCGAGGGTGGCCCGTATGGCTACACCTTC. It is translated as CAWTEGGPYGYTF.

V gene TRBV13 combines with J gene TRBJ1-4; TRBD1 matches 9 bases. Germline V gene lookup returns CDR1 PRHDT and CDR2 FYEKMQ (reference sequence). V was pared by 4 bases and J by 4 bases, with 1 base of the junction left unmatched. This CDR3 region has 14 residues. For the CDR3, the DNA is TGTGCCAGCAGCTCGGGACAGGGTAATGAAAAACTGTTTTTT. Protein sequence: CASSSGQGNEKLFF.

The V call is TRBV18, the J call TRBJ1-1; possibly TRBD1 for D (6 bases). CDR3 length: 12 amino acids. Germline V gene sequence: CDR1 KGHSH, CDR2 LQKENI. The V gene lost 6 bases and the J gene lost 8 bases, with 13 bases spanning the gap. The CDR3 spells CASSGNRDEAFF. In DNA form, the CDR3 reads TGTGCCAGCTCGGGCAACAGGGACGAAGCTTTCTTT.

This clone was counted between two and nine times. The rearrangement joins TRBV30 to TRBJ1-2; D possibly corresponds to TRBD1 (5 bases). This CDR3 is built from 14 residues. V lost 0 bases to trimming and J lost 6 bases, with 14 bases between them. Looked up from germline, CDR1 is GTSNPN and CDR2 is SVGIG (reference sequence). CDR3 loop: CAWSVDSPRDGYTF. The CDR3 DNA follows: TGTGCCTGGAGTGTAGACAGCCCAAGGGATGGCTACACCTTC.